Listed here is a single TCR beta chain. Germline V CDR1 and CDR2: MNHNS, SASEGT. CDR3 length equals 14 residues. V lost 0 bases to trimming and J lost 1 base, with 6 bases between them. TCRdb's table, derived via immunoSEQ multiplex PCR, lists solely in-frame clones and lacks some. Among approximately 32,000 clones listed, 80% were seen once. These data come from a study of chemoradiotherapy in HPV16-positive cancers. Sequencing used blood, obtained from a patient who underwent chemoradiotherapy. The receptor was derived from a human donor with HPV-associated anogenital cancer. The rearrangement joins TRBV6-1 to TRBJ1-1; D unclear. This CDR3 is CASSEAGRNTEAFF. The CDR3 region has the DNA TGTGCCAGCAGTGAAGCGGGAAGGAACACTGAAGCTTTCTTT.